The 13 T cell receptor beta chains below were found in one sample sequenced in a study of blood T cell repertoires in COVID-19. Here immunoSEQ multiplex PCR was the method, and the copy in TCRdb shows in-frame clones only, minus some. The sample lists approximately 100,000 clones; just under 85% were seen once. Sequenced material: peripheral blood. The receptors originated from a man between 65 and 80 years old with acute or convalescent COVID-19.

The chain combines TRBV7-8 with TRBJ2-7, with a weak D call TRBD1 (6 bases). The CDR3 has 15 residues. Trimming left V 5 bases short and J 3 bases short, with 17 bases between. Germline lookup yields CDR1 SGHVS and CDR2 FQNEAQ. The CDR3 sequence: CASSRVVGAFYEQYF. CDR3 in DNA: TGTGCCAGCAGCCGCGTGGTGGGGGCTTTCTACGAGCAGTACTTC.

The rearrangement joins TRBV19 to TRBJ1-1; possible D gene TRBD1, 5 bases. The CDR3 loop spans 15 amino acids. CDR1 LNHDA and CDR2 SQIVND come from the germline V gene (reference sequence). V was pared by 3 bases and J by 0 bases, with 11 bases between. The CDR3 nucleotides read TGTGCCAGTAGTATCTGGGGCAGCATGAACACTGAAGCTTTCTTT. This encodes CASSIWGSMNTEAFF. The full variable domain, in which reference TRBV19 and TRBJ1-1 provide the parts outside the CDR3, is DGGITQSPKYLFRKEGQNVTLSCEQNLNHDAMYWYRQDPGQGLRLIYYSQIVNDFQKGDIAEGYSVSREKKESFPLTVTSAQKNPTAFYLCASSIWGSMNTEAFFGQGTRLTVV.

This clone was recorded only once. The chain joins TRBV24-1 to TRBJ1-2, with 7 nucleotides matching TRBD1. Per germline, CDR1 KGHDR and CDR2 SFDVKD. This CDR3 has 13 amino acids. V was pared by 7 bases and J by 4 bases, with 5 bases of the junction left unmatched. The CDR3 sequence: CATSGRDSYGYTF. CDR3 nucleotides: TGTGCCACCAGCGGTAGGGACAGCTATGGCTACACCTTC.

The CDR3 sequence: CASSGQGVYEQYF. The CDR3, as DNA: TGTGCCAGCAGTGGGCAGGGGGTCTACGAGCAGTACTTC. The chain carries TRBV2 and TRBJ2-7, with TRBD1 matching 7 bases. Germline V gene sequence: CDR1 SNHLY, CDR2 FYNNEI. Trimming at V came to 4 bases and at J to 3 bases, leaving 3 bases not matched to a gene. The length of the CDR3 is 13 residues.

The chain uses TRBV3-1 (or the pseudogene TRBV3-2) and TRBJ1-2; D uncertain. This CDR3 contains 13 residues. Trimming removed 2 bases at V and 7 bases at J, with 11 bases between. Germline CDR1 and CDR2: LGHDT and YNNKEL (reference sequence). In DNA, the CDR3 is TGTGCCAGCAGCCAACGAGGGCGGGGTGGCTACACCTTC. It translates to CASSQRGRGGYTF.

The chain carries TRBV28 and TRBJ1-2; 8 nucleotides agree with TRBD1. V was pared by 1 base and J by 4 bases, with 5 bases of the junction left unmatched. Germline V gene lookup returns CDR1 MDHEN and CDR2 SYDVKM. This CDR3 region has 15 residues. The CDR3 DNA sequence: TGTGCCAGCAGTTTATTCGGACAGGGTTCCTATGGCTACACCTTC. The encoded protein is CASSLFGQGSYGYTF.

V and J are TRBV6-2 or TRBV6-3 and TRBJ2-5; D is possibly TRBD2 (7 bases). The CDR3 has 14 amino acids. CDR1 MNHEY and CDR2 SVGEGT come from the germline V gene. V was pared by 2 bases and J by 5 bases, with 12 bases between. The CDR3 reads CASSYGGGRETQYF. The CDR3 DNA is TGTGCCAGCAGTTACGGCGGGGGCCGGGAGACCCAGTACTTC.

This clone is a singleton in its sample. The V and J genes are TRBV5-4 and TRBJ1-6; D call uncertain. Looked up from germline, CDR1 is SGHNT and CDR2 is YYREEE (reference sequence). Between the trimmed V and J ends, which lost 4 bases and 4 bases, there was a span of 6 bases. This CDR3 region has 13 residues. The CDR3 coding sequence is TGTGCCAGCAGCCGAGGTTATAATTCACCCCTCCACTTT. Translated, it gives CASSRGYNSPLHF.

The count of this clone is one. The CDR3 DNA follows: TGTGCCAGCAGTTCAGGACAGGTGCCCCACTTT. Amino acid sequence: CASSSGQVPHF. V gene TRBV28 combines with J gene TRBJ1-6, with TRBD1 identical over 7 bases. The germline gives CDR1 MDHEN, CDR2 SYDVKM. Trimming took 4 bases from V and 18 from J; bases not matched to a gene: 6. The CDR3 sequence is 11 residues long.

CDR3: CASSVGAGNNQPQHF. The CDR3 region has the DNA TGTGCCAGCAGCGTAGGGGCAGGGAATAATCAGCCCCAGCATTTT. The gene calls are TRBV9 and TRBJ1-5; tentatively, D is TRBD1 (5 bases). V dropped 0 bases and J dropped 4 bases, with 11 bases sitting between them. Germline loops: CDR1 SGDLS, CDR2 YYNGEE. This CDR3 comprises 15 residues.

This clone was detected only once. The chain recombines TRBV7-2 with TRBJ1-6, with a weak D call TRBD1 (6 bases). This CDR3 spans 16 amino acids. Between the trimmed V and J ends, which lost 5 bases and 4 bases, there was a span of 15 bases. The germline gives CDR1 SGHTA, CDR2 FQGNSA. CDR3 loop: CASSPDRRGYNSPLHF. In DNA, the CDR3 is TGTGCCAGCAGCCCAGACAGGAGAGGATATAATTCACCCCTCCACTTT.

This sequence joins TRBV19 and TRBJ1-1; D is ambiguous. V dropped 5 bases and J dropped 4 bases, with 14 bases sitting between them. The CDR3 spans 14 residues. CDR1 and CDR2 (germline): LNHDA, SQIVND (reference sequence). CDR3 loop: CASSSSERGTEAFF. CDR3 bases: TGTGCCAGTAGTTCATCGGAGAGAGGCACTGAAGCTTTCTTT.

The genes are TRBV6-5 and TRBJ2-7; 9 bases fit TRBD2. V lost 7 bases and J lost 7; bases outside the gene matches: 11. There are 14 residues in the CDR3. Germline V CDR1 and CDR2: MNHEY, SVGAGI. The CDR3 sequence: CASTTASGAIEQYF. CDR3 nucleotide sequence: TGTGCCAGCACCACGGCTAGCGGGGCGATAGAGCAGTACTTC.